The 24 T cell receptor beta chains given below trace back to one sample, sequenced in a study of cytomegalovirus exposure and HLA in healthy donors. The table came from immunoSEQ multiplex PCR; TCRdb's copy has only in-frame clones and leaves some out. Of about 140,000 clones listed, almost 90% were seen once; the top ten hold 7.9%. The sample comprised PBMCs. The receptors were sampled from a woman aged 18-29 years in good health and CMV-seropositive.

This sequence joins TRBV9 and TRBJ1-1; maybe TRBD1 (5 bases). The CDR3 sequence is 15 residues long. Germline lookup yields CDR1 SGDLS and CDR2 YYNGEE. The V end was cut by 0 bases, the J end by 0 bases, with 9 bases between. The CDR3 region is CASSVVQDMNTEAFF. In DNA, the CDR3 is TGTGCCAGCAGCGTAGTACAGGACATGAACACTGAAGCTTTCTTT.

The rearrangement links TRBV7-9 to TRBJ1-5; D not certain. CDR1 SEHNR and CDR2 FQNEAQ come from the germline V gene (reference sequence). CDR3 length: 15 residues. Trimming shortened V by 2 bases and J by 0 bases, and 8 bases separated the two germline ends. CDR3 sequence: CASSLKGGSNQPQHF. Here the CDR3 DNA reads TGTGCCAGCAGCTTAAAGGGAGGTAGCAATCAGCCCCAGCATTTT.

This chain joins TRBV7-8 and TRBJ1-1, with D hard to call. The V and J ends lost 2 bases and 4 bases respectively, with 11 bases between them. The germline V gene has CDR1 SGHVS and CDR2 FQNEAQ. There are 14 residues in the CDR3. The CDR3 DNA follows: TGTGCCAGCAGCTTAACGTTCGCGGGCACTGAAGCTTTCTTT. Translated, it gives CASSLTFAGTEAFF. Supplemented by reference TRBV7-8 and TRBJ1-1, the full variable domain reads GAGVSQSPRYKVAKRGQDVALRCDPISGHVSLFWYQQALGQGPEFLTYFQNEAQLDKSGLPSDRFFAERPEGSVSTLKIQRTQQEDSAVYLCASSLTFAGTEAFFGQGTRLTVV.

CDR3 in amino acids: CSVADRGNNEQFF. In nucleotides, the CDR3 is TGCAGCGTAGCGGACAGGGGGAACAATGAGCAGTTCTTC. This chain connects TRBV29-1 to TRBJ2-1; 10 bases match TRBD1. V dropped 6 bases and J dropped 5; count of bases not matched to a gene: 4. The germline gives CDR1 SQVTM, CDR2 ANQGSEA. CDR3 size: 13 residues.

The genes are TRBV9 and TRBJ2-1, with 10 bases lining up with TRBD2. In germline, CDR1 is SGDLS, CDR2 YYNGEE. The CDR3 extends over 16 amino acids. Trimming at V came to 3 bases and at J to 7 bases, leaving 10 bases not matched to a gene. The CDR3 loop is CASSAHPSGSMNEQFF. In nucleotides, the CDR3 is TGTGCCAGCAGCGCCCACCCTAGCGGGAGTATGAATGAGCAGTTCTTC.

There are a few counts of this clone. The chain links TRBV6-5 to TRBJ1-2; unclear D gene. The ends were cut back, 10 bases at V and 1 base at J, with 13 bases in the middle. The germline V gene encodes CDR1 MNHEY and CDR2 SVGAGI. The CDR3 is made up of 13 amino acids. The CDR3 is CATQDRDNYGYTF. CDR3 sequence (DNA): TGTGCCACACAAGACCGGGATAACTATGGCTACACCTTC.

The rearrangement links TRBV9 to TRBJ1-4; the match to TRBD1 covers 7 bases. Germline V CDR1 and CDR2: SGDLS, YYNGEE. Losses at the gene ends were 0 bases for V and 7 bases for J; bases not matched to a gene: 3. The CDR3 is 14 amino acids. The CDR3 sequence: CASSVAGGREKLFF. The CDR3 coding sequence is TGTGCCAGCAGCGTAGCAGGGGGACGTGAAAAACTGTTTTTT.

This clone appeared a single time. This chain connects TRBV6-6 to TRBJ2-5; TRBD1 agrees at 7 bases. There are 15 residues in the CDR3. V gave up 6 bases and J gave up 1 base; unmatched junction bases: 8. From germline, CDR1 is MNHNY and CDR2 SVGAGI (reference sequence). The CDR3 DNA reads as TGTGCCAGCAGGCCCGGACAGGTCTTCCAAGAGACCCAGTACTTC. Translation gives CASRPGQVFQETQYF.

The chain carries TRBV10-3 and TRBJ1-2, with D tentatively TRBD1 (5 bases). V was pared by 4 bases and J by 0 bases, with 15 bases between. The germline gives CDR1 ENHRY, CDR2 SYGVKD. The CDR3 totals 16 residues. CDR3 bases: TGTGCCATCAGTGCACCAACAGGAGACACTAACTATGGCTACACCTTC. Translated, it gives CAISAPTGDTNYGYTF.

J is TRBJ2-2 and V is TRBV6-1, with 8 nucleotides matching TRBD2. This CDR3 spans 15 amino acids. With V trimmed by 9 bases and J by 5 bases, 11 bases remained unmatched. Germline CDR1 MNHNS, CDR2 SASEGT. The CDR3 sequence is CASKIKRETTGELFF. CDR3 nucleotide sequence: TGTGCCAGTAAAATTAAGCGGGAGACTACCGGGGAGCTGTTTTTT.

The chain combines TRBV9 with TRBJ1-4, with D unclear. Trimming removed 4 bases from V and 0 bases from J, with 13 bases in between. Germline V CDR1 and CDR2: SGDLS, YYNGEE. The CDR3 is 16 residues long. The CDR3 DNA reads TGTGCCAGCAGCCGATCTACGCGGGCAACTAATGAAAAACTGTTTTTT. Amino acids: CASSRSTRATNEKLFF.

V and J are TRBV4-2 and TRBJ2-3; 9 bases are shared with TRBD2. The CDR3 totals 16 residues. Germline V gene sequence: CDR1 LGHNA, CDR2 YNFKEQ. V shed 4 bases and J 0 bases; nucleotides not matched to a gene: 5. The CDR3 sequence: CASSPLAGYSTDTQYF. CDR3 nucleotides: TGTGCCAGCAGCCCCCTAGCGGGGTATAGCACAGATACGCAGTATTTT.

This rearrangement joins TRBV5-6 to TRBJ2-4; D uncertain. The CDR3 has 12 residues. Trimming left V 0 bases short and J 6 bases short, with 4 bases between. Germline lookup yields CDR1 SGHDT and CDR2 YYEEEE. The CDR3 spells CASSLGRNIQYF. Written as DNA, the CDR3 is TGTGCCAGCAGCTTGGGGAGAAACATTCAGTACTTC.

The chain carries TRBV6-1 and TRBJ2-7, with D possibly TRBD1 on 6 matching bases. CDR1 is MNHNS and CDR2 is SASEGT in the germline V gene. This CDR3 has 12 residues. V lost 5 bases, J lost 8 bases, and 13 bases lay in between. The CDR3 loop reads CASSPQGYQQYF. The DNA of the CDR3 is TGTGCCAGCAGTCCACAGGGTTATCAGCAGTACTTC.

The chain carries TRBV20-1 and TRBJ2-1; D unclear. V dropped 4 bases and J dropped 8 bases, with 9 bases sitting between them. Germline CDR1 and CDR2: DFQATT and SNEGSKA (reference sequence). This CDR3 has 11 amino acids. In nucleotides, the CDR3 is TGCAGTGCTACAGCTCTAGATGAGCAGTTCTTC. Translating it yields CSATALDEQFF.

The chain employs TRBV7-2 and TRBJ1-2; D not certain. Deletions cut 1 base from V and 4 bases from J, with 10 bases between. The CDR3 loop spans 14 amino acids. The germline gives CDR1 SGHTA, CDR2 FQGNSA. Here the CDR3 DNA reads TGTGCCAGCAGCTTAGATAGGGAGGGCTATGGCTACACCTTC. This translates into CASSLDREGYGYTF. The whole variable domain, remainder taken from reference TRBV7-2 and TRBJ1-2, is GAGVSQSPSNKVTEKGKDVELRCDPISGHTALYWYRQSLGQGLEFLIYFQGNSAPDKSGLPSDRFSAERTGGSVSTLTIQRTQQEDSAVYLCASSLDREGYGYTFGSGTRLTVV.

The CDR3 sequence: CASSKFGGAYEQYF. CDR3 nucleotides: TGTGCCAGTAGTAAGTTCGGAGGGGCCTACGAGCAGTACTTC. This chain links TRBV19 with TRBJ2-7; D might be TRBD2 (6 bases). Trimming took 4 bases from V and 2 from J, leaving 12 bases between them. The CDR3 spans 14 residues. CDR1 and CDR2 from the germline V gene are LNHDA and SQIVND (reference sequence).

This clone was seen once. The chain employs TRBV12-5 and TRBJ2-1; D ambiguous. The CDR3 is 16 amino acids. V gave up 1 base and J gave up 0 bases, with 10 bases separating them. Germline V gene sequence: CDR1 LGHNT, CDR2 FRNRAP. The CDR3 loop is CASGLGLSFSYNEQFF. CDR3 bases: TGTGCTAGTGGTTTGGGACTGTCGTTCTCCTACAATGAGCAGTTCTTC. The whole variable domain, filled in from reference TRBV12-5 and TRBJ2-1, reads DARVTQTPRHKVTEMGQEVTMRCQPILGHNTVFWYRQTMMQGLELLAYFRNRAPLDDSGMPKDRFSAEMPDATLATLKIQPSEPRDSAVYFCASGLGLSFSYNEQFFGPGTRLTVL.

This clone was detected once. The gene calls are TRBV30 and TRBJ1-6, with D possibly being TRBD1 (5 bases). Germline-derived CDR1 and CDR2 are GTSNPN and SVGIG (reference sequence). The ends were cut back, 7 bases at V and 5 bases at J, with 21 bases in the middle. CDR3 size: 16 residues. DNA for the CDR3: TGTGCCTCGACAACCTTCCCCCGGGGGAATAATTCACCCCTCCACTTT. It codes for CASTTFPRGNNSPLHF.

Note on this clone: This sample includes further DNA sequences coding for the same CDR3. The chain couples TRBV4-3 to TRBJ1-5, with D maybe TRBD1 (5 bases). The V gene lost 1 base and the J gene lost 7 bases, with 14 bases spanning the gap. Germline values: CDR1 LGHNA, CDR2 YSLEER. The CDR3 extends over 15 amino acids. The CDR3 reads CASSQVWQGGQPQHF. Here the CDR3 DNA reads TGCGCCAGCAGCCAAGTATGGCAGGGTGGGCAGCCCCAGCATTTT.

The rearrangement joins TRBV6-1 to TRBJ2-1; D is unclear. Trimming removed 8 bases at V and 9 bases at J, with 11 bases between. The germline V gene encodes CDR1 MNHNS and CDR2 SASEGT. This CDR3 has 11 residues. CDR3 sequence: CASAYSSEQFF. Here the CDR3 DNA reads TGTGCCAGCGCTTACAGCAGTGAGCAGTTCTTC.

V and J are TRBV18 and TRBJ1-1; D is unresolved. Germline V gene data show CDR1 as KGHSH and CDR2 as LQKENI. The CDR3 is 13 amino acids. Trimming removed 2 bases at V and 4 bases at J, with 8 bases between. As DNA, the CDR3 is TGTGCCAGCTCACCATCGAGAGGCACTGAAGCTTTCTTT. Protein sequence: CASSPSRGTEAFF.

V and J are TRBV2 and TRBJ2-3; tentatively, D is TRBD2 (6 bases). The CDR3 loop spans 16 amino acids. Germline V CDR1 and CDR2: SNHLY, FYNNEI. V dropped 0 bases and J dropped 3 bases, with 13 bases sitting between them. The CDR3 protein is CASSEAWGVGTDTQYF. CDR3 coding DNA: TGTGCCAGCAGTGAAGCGTGGGGGGTAGGGACAGATACGCAGTATTTT.

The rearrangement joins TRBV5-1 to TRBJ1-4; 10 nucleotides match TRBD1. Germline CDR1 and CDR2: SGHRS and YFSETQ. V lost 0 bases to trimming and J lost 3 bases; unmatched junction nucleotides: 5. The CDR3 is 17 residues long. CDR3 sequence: CASSLGQGAPPNEKLFF. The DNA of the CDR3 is TGCGCCAGCAGCTTGGGACAGGGGGCCCCTCCTAATGAAAAACTGTTTTTT.